The present T cell receptor (beta chain) was sequenced within a study of early T cells in non-severe SARS-CoV-2 infection. This clonotype came up a few times. TCRdb independently ran MiXCR on the 5' RACE reads; one entry per CDR3 protein. This table holds some 55,000 distinct CDR3 sequences, around 13% found once. The sample comprised whole blood. The TCR was taken from an adult who was a healthcare worker with PCR-confirmed SARS-CoV-2 infection or an uninfected control (not recorded which).

CDR3 in DNA: TGTGCCAGCAAGGGTTTCCAAGAGACCCAGTACTTC. This codes for CASKGFQETQYF. V gene TRBV28 combines with J gene TRBJ2-5, with unresolved D. This CDR3 has 12 amino acids. CDR1 and CDR2 (germline): MDHEN, SYDVKM. V was pared by 7 bases and J by 1 base, with 7 bases between.